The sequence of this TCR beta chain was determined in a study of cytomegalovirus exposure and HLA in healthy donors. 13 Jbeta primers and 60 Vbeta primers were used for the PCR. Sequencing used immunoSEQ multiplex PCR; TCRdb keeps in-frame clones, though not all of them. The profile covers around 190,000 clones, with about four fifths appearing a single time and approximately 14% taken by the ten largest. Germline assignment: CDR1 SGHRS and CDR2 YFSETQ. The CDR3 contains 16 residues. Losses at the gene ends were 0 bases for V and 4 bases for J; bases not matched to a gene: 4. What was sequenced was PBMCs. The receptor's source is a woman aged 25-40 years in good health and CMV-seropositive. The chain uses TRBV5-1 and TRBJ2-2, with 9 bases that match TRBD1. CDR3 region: CASSLAGTGSTGELFF. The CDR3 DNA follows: TGCGCCAGCAGCTTGGCCGGGACAGGGTCCACCGGGGAGCTGTTTTTT.